This entry is about one T cell receptor (beta chain). The CDR3 totals 14 residues. The V gene's germline CDR1 is SGHRS and CDR2 YFSETQ. V lost 4 bases and J lost 2; bases outside the gene matches: 2. This specimen belongs to a study of cytomegalovirus exposure and HLA in healthy donors. Repertoires were generated with immunoSEQ multiplex PCR, while TCRdb's copy carries only in-frame clones and drops some. Among some 140,000 clones listed, around 83% were seen once. This receptor was taken from a human donor in good health. The chain joins TRBV5-1 to TRBJ2-2; 7 bases align to TRBD1. The sequenced sample consisted of PBMCs. CDR3: CASSRDRNTGELFF. The CDR3 coding sequence is TGCGCCAGCAGCAGGGACAGAAACACCGGGGAGCTGTTTTTT.